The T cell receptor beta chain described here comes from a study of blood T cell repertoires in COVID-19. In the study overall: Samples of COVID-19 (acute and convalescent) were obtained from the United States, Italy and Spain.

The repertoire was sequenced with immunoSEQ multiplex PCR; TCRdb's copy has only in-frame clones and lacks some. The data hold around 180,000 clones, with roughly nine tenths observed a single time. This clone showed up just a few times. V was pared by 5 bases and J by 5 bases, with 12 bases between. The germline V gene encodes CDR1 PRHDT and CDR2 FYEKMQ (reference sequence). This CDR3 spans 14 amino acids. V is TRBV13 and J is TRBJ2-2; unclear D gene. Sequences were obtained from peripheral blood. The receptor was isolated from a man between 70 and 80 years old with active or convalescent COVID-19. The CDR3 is CASSEHERTGELFF. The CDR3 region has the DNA TGTGCCAGCAGCGAACACGAGAGGACCGGGGAGCTGTTTTTT.